The clone carrying this T cell receptor beta chain was seen only once. Antigen: not known. This sample was included in a study of T-cell memory formation after mild COVID-19. One entry per CDR3 protein, called by TCRdb with MiXCR from the 5' RACE reads. The sample has approximately 500,000 distinct CDR3 sequences; about 23% are singletons. Broader study findings: The study found balanced CD4/CD8 in clones contracting day 15 to 85 and a CD4+ lean in later expanders. CD4+ contracting clones were mainly CM and EM; CD8+ ones, EMRA. There were some responding clones in pre-infection memory, which suggested that cross-reactive memory had joined.

Trimming removed 0 bases from V and 5 bases from J, with 9 bases in between. CDR1 is SGDLS and CDR2 is YYNGEE in the germline V gene. This CDR3 region has 14 residues. The sequenced sample was PBMCs or a T cell subset sorted from them (not recorded which). The gene calls are TRBV9 and TRBJ1-5, with D possibly matching TRBD1 (6 bases). The TCR was taken from an adult woman who had mild COVID-19 (a few samples of this study predate the infection). Cell type and time point are not known. The CDR3 is CASSVGGHDQPQHF. The CDR3 bases are TGTGCCAGCAGCGTAGGGGGGCACGATCAGCCCCAGCATTTT.